The rows below give T cell receptor beta chains drawn from one sample of a study of blood T cell repertoires in COVID-19. The table came from immunoSEQ multiplex PCR; TCRdb's copy has only in-frame clones and leaves some out. This table holds under 250,000 clones, around 86% found once. Sequencing was done on a sample of peripheral blood. All receptors derive from a woman aged 60-70 years who had recovered from COVID-19. Each CDR3 is given with its conserved first and last residue. A D gene is named only where the DNA matches it firmly. The listing skips clone size in some rows; elsewhere it reads once, few, many or a size class.

v_gene,abundance,d_gene,j_gene,CDR3aa,CDR3nt
TRBV2,NA,NA,TRBJ2-1,CASSTRSGIGNEQFF,TGTGCCAGCAGTACACGTAGCGGTATAGGCAATGAGCAGTTCTTC
TRBV5-1,NA,TRBD2,TRBJ2-1,CASSLRTGGPNEQFF,TGCGCCAGCAGTCTTCGAACGGGGGGGCCCAATGAGCAGTTCTTC
TRBV18,few,NA,TRBJ1-5,CASSPQGSNQPQHF,TGTGCCAGCTCACCCCAGGGGAGCAATCAGCCCCAGCATTTT
TRBV5-8,NA,TRBD1,TRBJ2-5,CASSLGGQGKETQYF,TGTGCCAGCAGCTTGGGGGGACAGGGGAAAGAGACCCAGTACTTC
TRBV7-2,few,TRBD1,TRBJ2-7,CAIAGQGDYEQYF,TGTGCCATAGCTGGACAGGGTGACTACGAGCAGTACTTC
TRBV7-7,NA,TRBD2,TRBJ2-7,CASSPSGNSYEQYF,TGTGCTAGCAGCCCTAGCGGGAACTCCTACGAGCAGTACTTC
TRBV5-1,NA,TRBD1,TRBJ2-5,CASSLTGQGQETQYF,TGCGCCAGCAGCCTTACCGGACAGGGCCAAGAGACCCAGTACTTC
TRBV5-4,NA,NA,TRBJ2-7,CASSPTGSGGSYEQYF,TGTGCCAGCAGCCCAACAGGGTCAGGTGGCTCCTACGAGCAGTACTTC
TRBV7-9,NA,TRBD1,TRBJ2-1,CASSLVMTGSWDEQFF,TGTGCCAGCAGCTTAGTTATGACAGGGAGTTGGGATGAGCAGTTCTTC
TRBV18,once,TRBD2,TRBJ2-4,CASSPSGVGTNIQYF,TGTGCCAGCTCACCCAGCGGGGTAGGTACAAACATTCAGTACTTC
TRBV28,NA,TRBD2,TRBJ2-1,CASSPLAGGNNEQFF,TGTGCCAGCAGTCCACTAGCGGGGGGGAACAATGAGCAGTTCTTC
TRBV19,NA,TRBD2,TRBJ2-1,CASKTGGPDEQFF,TGTGCCAGTAAAACGGGGGGGCCCGATGAGCAGTTCTTC
TRBV6-6,NA,NA,TRBJ2-1,CASSYSGDEQFF,TGTGCCAGCAGTTACTCGGGAGATGAGCAGTTCTTC
TRBV4-3,NA,TRBD1,TRBJ1-5,CASSPVVGGGQPQHF,TGCGCCAGCAGCCCAGTCGTAGGGGGCGGTCAGCCCCAGCATTTT
TRBV27,NA,NA,TRBJ1-5,CASSYSGQPQHF,TGTGCCAGCAGTTACAGTGGACAGCCCCAGCATTTT
TRBV10-3,NA,TRBD1,TRBJ1-6,CAISVSGQGNSPLHF,TGTGCCATCAGTGTATCAGGACAGGGTAATTCACCCCTCCACTTT
TRBV11-2,NA,TRBD1,TRBJ1-4,CASSTGQGAEKLFF,TGTGCCAGCAGCACCGGACAGGGGGCGGAAAAACTGTTTTTT
TRBV6-5,NA,TRBD2,TRBJ2-2,CASWRTSGETGELFF,TGTGCCAGCTGGAGGACTAGCGGGGAGACCGGGGAGCTGTTTTTT
TRBV18,NA,NA,TRBJ2-2,CASSPRQAGELFF,TGTGCCAGCTCACCTCGACAGGCCGGGGAGCTGTTTTTT
TRBV5-6,NA,TRBD1,TRBJ1-4,CASSLRQGHNEKLFF,TGTGCCAGCAGCTTGAGACAGGGACATAATGAAAAACTGTTTTTT
TRBV13,NA,NA,TRBJ2-7,CASSSDETPTYEQYF,TGTGCCAGCAGCTCCGATGAGACACCGACCTACGAGCAGTACTTC
TRBV20-1,NA,TRBD2,TRBJ2-1,CSASAGGGYNEQFF,TGCAGTGCTAGTGCCGGGGGGGGCTACAATGAGCAGTTCTTC
TRBV13,NA,NA,TRBJ2-7,CASARRGRSSYEQYF,TGTGCCAGCGCCAGGCGCGGGCGGAGCTCCTACGAGCAGTACTTC
TRBV4-1,NA,TRBD2,TRBJ2-3,CASSQELAGGPADTQYF,TGCGCCAGCAGCCAGGAACTAGCGGGGGGGCCAGCAGATACGCAGTATTTT
TRBV7-2,NA,TRBD2,TRBJ2-7,CASSLVGGDYEQYF,TGTGCCAGCAGCTTAGTCGGGGGGGATTACGAGCAGTACTTC
TRBV11-2,NA,NA,TRBJ2-1,CASSPDSSYNEQFF,TGTGCCAGCAGCCCCGACAGTTCCTACAATGAGCAGTTCTTC
TRBV7-3,NA,TRBD2,TRBJ2-3,CASSLAGRLDTQYF,TGTGCCAGCAGCCTAGCGGGGAGGTTAGATACGCAGTATTTT
TRBV21-1,once,NA,TRBJ2-5,CASSKGGQGQETQYF,TGTGCCAGCAGCAAAGGGGGACAGGGTCAAGAGACCCAGTACTTC
TRBV27,NA,NA,TRBJ1-5,CASSLLGYSGVSNQPQHF,TGTGCCAGCAGTTTATTAGGGTATAGCGGGGTGAGCAATCAGCCCCAGCATTTT
TRBV19,once,NA,TRBJ2-5,CASSNSGTGVQETQYF,TGTGCCAGTAGTAATTCCGGGACGGGGGTACAAGAGACCCAGTACTTC
TRBV6-6,NA,NA,TRBJ1-3,CASTTGSGNTIYF,TGTGCCAGCACCACAGGGTCTGGAAACACCATATATTTT
TRBV5-1,NA,NA,TRBJ2-2,CASYIAGSNTGELFF,TGCGCCAGCTATATAGCAGGGTCGAACACCGGGGAGCTGTTTTTT
TRBV2,NA,NA,TRBJ1-6,CASRASTGYYNSPLHF,TGTGCCAGCAGAGCCAGTACAGGTTACTATAATTCACCCCTCCACTTT
TRBV29-1,NA,NA,TRBJ2-1,CSVNDGGDEQFF,TGCAGCGTGAATGACGGAGGCGATGAGCAGTTCTTC
TRBV5-6,NA,NA,TRBJ1-2,CASSSGGNYGYTF,TGTGCCAGCAGTTCGGGGGGTAACTATGGCTACACCTTC
TRBV11-1,NA,TRBD1,TRBJ1-2,CASSSRQGPPGGYTF,TGTGCCAGCAGCTCCCGACAGGGCCCCCCCGGGGGCTACACCTTC
TRBV11-2,NA,NA,TRBJ2-1,CASSLDLGSYNEQFF,TGTGCCAGCAGCTTAGATCTAGGCTCCTACAATGAGCAGTTCTTC
TRBV28,NA,NA,TRBJ1-3,CASRRPWSSGNTIYF,TGTGCCAGCAGACGACCGTGGAGCTCTGGAAACACCATATATTTT
TRBV7-9,NA,NA,TRBJ1-1,CASSRGTFEAFF,TGTGCCAGCAGCCGGGGGACCTTCGAAGCTTTCTTT
TRBV28,NA,NA,TRBJ2-7,CASSSSDRTYEQYF,TGTGCCAGCAGTTCCTCGGACAGAACCTACGAGCAGTACTTC
TRBV5-4,NA,NA,TRBJ1-2,CASSLATGTLNYGYTF,TGTGCCAGCAGCTTGGCCACAGGGACCTTGAACTATGGCTACACCTTC
TRBV4-1,NA,NA,TRBJ2-3,CASSQVGGDTQYF,TGCGCCAGCAGCCAAGTTGGGGGCGATACGCAGTATTTT
TRBV28,NA,NA,TRBJ1-4,CASSLSSRGEKLFF,TGTGCCAGCAGTTTATCGTCCCGGGGGGAAAAACTGTTTTTT
TRBV5-1,NA,TRBD1,TRBJ1-6,CASSLYHTGGQQSYNSPLHF,TGCGCCAGCAGCTTGTACCACACAGGGGGGCAACAGTCGTATAATTCACCCCTCCACTTT
TRBV28,NA,TRBD1,TRBJ2-3,CASSSDRTGGTDTQYF,TGTGCCAGCAGTTCCGACCGGACAGGGGGTACAGATACGCAGTATTTT
TRBV9,NA,TRBD1,TRBJ1-1,CASSPGDRVNTEAFF,TGTGCCAGCAGCCCAGGGGACAGAGTGAACACTGAAGCTTTCTTT
TRBV6-5,NA,TRBD1,TRBJ2-7,CASRQGTGTYYEQYF,TGTGCCAGCAGGCAAGGGACAGGGACCTACTACGAGCAGTACTTC